One and the same sample provided the 20 T cell receptor beta chains below, sequenced in a study of T cell changes during pregnancy in multiple sclerosis. The repertoire was sequenced with immunoSEQ multiplex PCR; TCRdb's copy has only in-frame clones and lacks some. The table lists fewer than 20,000 clones, 85% to 90% of them singletons. The material was CD8+ T cells from peripheral blood mononuclear cells, obtained after pregnancy. All receptors derive from a female donor with multiple sclerosis, enrolled in a pregnancy study.

V and J are TRBV2 and TRBJ2-7; no reliable D call. The V and J ends lost 0 bases and 3 bases respectively, with 6 bases between them. Germline V gene lookup returns CDR1 SNHLY and CDR2 FYNNEI. This CDR3 has 13 residues. This CDR3 is CASSEALDYEQYF. The DNA for the CDR3 is TGTGCCAGCAGTGAAGCGCTAGACTACGAGCAGTACTTC.

The chain uses TRBV29-1 and TRBJ1-2; D not certain. Germline V gene data show CDR1 as SQVTM and CDR2 as ANQGSEA. V was clipped by 0 bases and J by 4 bases, with 3 bases between them. The CDR3 length is 11 residues. The CDR3 DNA is TGCAGCGTTGAAGAGAGCTATGGCTACACCTTC. It codes for CSVEESYGYTF.

The chain has TRBV30 and TRBJ2-7; D not resolved. CDR3 length: 13 amino acids. The V and J ends lost 7 bases and 0 bases respectively, with 13 bases between them. From germline, CDR1 is GTSNPN and CDR2 SVGIG (reference sequence). The DNA for the CDR3 is TGTGCCTCGACCCCGGGTAGCTCCTACGAGCAGTACTTC. This gives the protein CASTPGSSYEQYF.

The chain links TRBV28 to TRBJ2-5, with TRBD2 matching over 9 bases. CDR1 is MDHEN and CDR2 is SYDVKM in the germline V gene. After removal of 6 bases from V and 2 bases from J, the junction contained 4 bases not matched to a gene. This CDR3 has 14 amino acids. The CDR3, as DNA: TGTGCCAGCAGGAAGCGGGAGGCACAAGAGACCCAGTACTTC. Translation gives CASRKREAQETQYF.

The chain carries TRBV5-6 and TRBJ2-7; tentatively, D is TRBD2 (5 bases). The CDR3 is 14 amino acids. Germline V CDR1 and CDR2: SGHDT, YYEEEE. Trimming took off 1 base at V and 7 bases at J, with 15 bases between the two ends. Written as DNA, the CDR3 is TGTGCCAGCAGCTTGTATCTGCTGACGGGGGAGCAGTACTTC. Encoded protein: CASSLYLLTGEQYF.

The genes are TRBV7-8 and TRBJ2-1, with TRBD2 matching 10 bases. V trimming: 1 base; J trimming: 0 bases; junction bases outside the gene matches: 15. Germline V gene sequence: CDR1 SGHVS, CDR2 FQNEAQ. The CDR3 has 21 amino acids. In DNA form, the CDR3 reads TGTGCCAGCAGCTTAGGCCTCGGAGGACTAGCGGAAATAACCTCCTACAATGAGCAGTTCTTC. This codes for CASSLGLGGLAEITSYNEQFF.

This CDR3 is CASSLFGSENTGELFF. The CDR3 region has the DNA TGCGCCAGCAGCCTATTCGGGTCGGAGAACACCGGGGAGCTGTTTTTT. The chain has TRBV4-1 and TRBJ2-2, with D unresolved. Germline loops: CDR1 MGHRA, CDR2 YSYEKL. V dropped 4 bases and J dropped 1 base, with 13 bases sitting between them. This CDR3 spans 16 amino acids.

The V and J genes are TRBV4-1 and TRBJ1-5; TRBD1 is a possible D gene (5 bases). This CDR3 is 15 amino acids long. CDR1 is MGHRA and CDR2 is YSYEKL in the germline V gene. V lost 4 bases, J lost 0 bases, and 10 bases lay in between. CDR3 residues: CASSPQVISNQPQHF. Here the CDR3 DNA reads TGCGCCAGCAGCCCACAGGTTATTAGCAATCAGCCCCAGCATTTT.

The genes are TRBV5-6 and TRBJ1-1; 8 positions agree with TRBD1. J lost 4 bases, V lost 6 bases, and 8 bases had no gene match. The CDR3 spans 14 residues. Per germline, CDR1 SGHDT and CDR2 YYEEEE. DNA of the CDR3: TGTGCCAGCATGCCCGGGACAGGTAGCACTGAAGCTTTCTTT. Translating gives CASMPGTGSTEAFF.

The V gene is TRBV7-7, the J gene TRBJ1-1; maybe TRBD1 (6 bases). Germline lookup yields CDR1 SSHAT and CDR2 FNYEAQ (reference sequence). The CDR3 has 16 residues. V was trimmed by 4 bases and J by 1 base, leaving 16 bases between them. The CDR3 DNA is TGTGCCAGCAGCTCAGTCAGGGGACGTCCGAACACTGAAGCTTTCTTT. This sequence encodes CASSSVRGRPNTEAFF.

This chain connects TRBV5-5 to TRBJ2-3; 12 bases match TRBD2. Per germline, CDR1 SGHKS and CDR2 YYEKEE (reference sequence). The CDR3 is made up of 15 amino acids. Trimming removed 2 bases from V and 4 bases from J; junction bases left unmatched: 2. CDR3: CASSLLAGGSDTQYF. The CDR3 DNA sequence: TGTGCCAGCAGCTTACTAGCGGGAGGCTCAGATACGCAGTATTTT. The whole variable domain, remainder taken from reference TRBV5-5 and TRBJ2-3, is DAGVTQSPTHLIKTRGQQVTLRCSPISGHKSVSWYQQVLGQGPQFIFQYYEKEERGRGNFPDRFSARQFPNYSSELNVNALLLGDSALYLCASSLLAGGSDTQYFGPGTRLTVL.

J is TRBJ2-1 and V is TRBV7-8, with 9 bases that match TRBD1. The CDR3 sequence is 17 residues long. Per germline, CDR1 SGHVS and CDR2 FQNEAQ. Trimming at V came to 4 bases and at J to 3 bases, leaving 10 bases not matched to a gene. CDR3 coding DNA: TGTGCCAGCAGCTCCCCTCCCGGGACAGGGTTCTACAATGAGCAGTTCTTC. This sequence encodes CASSSPPGTGFYNEQFF.

The V call is TRBV27, the J call TRBJ2-2; TRBD1 is a possible D gene (7 bases). The germline V gene encodes CDR1 MNHEY and CDR2 SMNVEV (reference sequence). The CDR3 extends over 14 amino acids. V gave up 4 bases and J gave up 6 bases, with 12 bases separating them. As DNA, the CDR3 is TGTGCCAGCAGTTACTTCAGGGGGGCCGGGGAGCTGTTTTTT. Protein sequence: CASSYFRGAGELFF.

V and J are TRBV27 and TRBJ2-5; 8 bases line up with TRBD2. The CDR3 totals 15 residues. V shed 4 bases and J 5 bases; nucleotides not matched to a gene: 9. Germline V gene data show CDR1 as MNHEY and CDR2 as SMNVEV (reference sequence). CDR3 loop: CASSYDGGASETQYF. In DNA form, the CDR3 reads TGTGCCAGCAGTTATGACGGGGGGGCTTCTGAGACCCAGTACTTC.

This clone turned up a few times. The chain employs TRBV19 and TRBJ1-2; 7 bases agree with TRBD1. Germline V gene sequence: CDR1 LNHDA, CDR2 SQIVND (reference sequence). V lost 4 bases and J lost 5; bases outside the gene matches: 7. The CDR3 spans 14 residues. The CDR3 coding sequence is TGTGCCAGTAGTACAACAGGGGTCGGGTATGGCTACACCTTC. It yields the protein CASSTTGVGYGYTF.

V is TRBV6-5 and J is TRBJ2-6; a weak D match, TRBD1 (5 bases). Trimming removed 2 bases from V and 4 bases from J, with 9 bases in between. The CDR3 totals 15 residues. Germline V gives CDR1 MNHEY, CDR2 SVGAGI. In DNA form, the CDR3 reads TGTGCCAGCAGTTACGTAGGGGTCGGGGCCAACGTCCTGACTTTC. This translates into CASSYVGVGANVLTF.

This chain joins TRBV10-3 and TRBJ2-7; 7 nucleotides align to TRBD2. The CDR3 consists of 14 residues. Germline CDR1 reads ENHRY; CDR2 reads SYGVKD. The junction had 5 bases not matched to a gene; V was cut back by 3 bases and J by 3 bases. CDR3 sequence: CAISDRGEDYEQYF. The CDR3 nucleotides read TGTGCCATCAGTGATCGGGGGGAGGACTACGAGCAGTACTTC.

This sequence joins TRBV5-8 and TRBJ2-3; 8 nucleotides line up with TRBD2. The CDR3 is made up of 16 amino acids. Germline assignment: CDR1 SGHTS and CDR2 YDEGEE. With V trimmed by 3 bases and J by 0 bases, 6 bases remained unmatched. CDR3 bases: TGTGCCAGCAGCTCACTCAGCGGGGGTAGCACAGATACGCAGTATTTT. It yields the protein CASSSLSGGSTDTQYF.

This clone was seen only once. The rearrangement joins TRBV27 to TRBJ1-5; no firm D call. V lost 5 bases, J lost 0 bases, and 11 bases lay in between. The CDR3 is 15 residues long. Germline V CDR1 and CDR2: MNHEY, SMNVEV (reference sequence). The CDR3 DNA is TGTGCCAGCAGTCAGGACTCCTATAGCAATCAGCCCCAGCATTTT. Translating gives CASSQDSYSNQPQHF.

J is TRBJ2-3 and V is TRBV6-5; possible D gene TRBD1, 6 bases. In germline, CDR1 is MNHEY, CDR2 SVGAGI. Trimming left V 3 bases short and J 4 bases short, with 14 bases between. This CDR3 has 15 residues. CDR3 in DNA: TGTGCCAGCAGTTATGGGCAGGGGTGGCCAGATACGCAGTATTTT. As protein: CASSYGQGWPDTQYF.